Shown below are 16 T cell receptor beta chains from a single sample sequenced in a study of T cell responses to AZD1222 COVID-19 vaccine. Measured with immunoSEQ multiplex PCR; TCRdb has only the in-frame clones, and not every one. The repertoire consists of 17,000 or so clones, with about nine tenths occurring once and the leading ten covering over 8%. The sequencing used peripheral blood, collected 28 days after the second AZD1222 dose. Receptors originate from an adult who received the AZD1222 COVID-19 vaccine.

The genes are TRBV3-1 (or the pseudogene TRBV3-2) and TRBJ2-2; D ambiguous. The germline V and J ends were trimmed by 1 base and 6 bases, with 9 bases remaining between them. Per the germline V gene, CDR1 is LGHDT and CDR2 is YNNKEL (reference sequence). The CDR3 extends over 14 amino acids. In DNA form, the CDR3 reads TGTGCCAGCAGCCAAGCCAGTTTAGCCGGGGAGCTGTTTTTT. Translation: CASSQASLAGELFF.

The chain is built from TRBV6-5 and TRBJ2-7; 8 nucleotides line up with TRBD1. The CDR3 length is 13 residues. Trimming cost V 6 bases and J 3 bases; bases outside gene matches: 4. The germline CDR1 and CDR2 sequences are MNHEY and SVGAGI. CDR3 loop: CASRLGQGYEQYV. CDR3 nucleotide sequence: TGTGCCAGCAGACTCGGACAGGGCTACGAGCAGTACGTC.

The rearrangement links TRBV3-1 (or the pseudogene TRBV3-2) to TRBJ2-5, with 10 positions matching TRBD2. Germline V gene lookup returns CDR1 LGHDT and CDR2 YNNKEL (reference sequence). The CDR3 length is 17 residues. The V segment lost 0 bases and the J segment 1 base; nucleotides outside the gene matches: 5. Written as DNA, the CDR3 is TGTGCCAGCAGCCAAGAGTCTAGCGGGGGTATCCAAGAGACCCAGTACTTC. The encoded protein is CASSQESSGGIQETQYF.

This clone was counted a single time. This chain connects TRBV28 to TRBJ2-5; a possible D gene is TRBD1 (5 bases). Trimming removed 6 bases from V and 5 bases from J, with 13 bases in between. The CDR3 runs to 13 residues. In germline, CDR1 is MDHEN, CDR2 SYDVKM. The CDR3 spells CASSTPGKETQYF. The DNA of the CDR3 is TGTGCCAGCAGCACACCAGGGAAGGAGACCCAGTACTTC.

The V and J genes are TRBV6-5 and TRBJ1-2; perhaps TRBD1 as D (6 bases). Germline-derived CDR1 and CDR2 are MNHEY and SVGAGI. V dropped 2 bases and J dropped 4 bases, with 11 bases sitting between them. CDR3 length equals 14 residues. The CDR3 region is CASSYGGGGYGYTF. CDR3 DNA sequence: TGTGCCAGCAGTTACGGAGGGGGGGGCTATGGCTACACCTTC.

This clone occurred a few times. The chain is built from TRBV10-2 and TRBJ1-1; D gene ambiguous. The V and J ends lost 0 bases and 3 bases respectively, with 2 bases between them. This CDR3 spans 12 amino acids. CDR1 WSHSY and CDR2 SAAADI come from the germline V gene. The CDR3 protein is CASSESYTEAFF. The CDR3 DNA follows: TGCGCCAGCAGTGAGTCGTACACTGAAGCTTTCTTT.

The CDR3 is CASRPTGERNTIYF. In nucleotides, the CDR3 is TGTGCCAGCAGGCCGACAGGGGAGCGTAACACCATATATTTT. The chain couples TRBV28 to TRBJ1-3, with 8 bases that match TRBD1. CDR3 size: 14 residues. In germline, CDR1 is MDHEN, CDR2 SYDVKM. V shed 6 bases and J 7 bases; nucleotides not matched to a gene: 8. Full variable domain (rest looked up from reference TRBV28 and TRBJ1-3): DVKVTQSSRYLVKRTGEKVFLECVQDMDHENMFWYRQDPGLGLRLIYFSYDVKMKEKGDIPEGYSVSREKKERFSLILESASTNQTSMYLCASRPTGERNTIYFGEGSWLTVV.

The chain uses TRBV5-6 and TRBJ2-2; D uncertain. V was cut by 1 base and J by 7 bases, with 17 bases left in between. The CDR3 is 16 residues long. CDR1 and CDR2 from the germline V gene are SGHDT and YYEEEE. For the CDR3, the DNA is TGTGCCAGCAGCTTGAGCCGCAGTCTAAATTACGGGGAGCTGTTTTTT. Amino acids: CASSLSRSLNYGELFF.

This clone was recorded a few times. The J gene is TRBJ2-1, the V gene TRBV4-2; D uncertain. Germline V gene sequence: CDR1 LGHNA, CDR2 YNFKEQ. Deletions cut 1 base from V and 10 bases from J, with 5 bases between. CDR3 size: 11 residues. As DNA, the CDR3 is TGTGCCAGCAGCCAAGTGGACGAGCAGTTCTTC. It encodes CASSQVDEQFF.

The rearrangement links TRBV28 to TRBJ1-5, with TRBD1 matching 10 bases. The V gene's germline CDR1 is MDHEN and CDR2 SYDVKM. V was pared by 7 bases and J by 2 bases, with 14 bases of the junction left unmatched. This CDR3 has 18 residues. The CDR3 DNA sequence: TGTGCCAGCAACCTGAGCCCGGGACAGGGGATAGGCAATCAGCCCCAGCATTTT. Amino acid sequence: CASNLSPGQGIGNQPQHF.

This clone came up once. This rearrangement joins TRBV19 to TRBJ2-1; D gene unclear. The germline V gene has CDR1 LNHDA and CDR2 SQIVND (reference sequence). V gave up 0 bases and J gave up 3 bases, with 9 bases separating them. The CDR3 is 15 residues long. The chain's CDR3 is CASSIDHGDYNEQFF. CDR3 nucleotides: TGTGCCAGTAGTATAGACCACGGCGACTACAATGAGCAGTTCTTC.

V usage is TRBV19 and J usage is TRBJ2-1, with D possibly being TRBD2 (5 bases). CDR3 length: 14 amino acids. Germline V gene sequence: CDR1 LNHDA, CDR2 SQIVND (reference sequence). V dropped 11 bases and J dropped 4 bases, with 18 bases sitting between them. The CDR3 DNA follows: TGTGCCTCCCGTGAGGGAAAACAGTACAATGAGCAGTTCTTC. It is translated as CASREGKQYNEQFF.

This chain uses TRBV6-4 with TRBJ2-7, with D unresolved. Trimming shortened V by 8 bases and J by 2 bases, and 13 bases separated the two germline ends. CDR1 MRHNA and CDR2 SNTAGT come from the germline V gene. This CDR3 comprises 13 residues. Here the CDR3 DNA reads TGTGCCAGCGCTTATCCCTGCCCCTACGAGCAGTACTTC. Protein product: CASAYPCPYEQYF.

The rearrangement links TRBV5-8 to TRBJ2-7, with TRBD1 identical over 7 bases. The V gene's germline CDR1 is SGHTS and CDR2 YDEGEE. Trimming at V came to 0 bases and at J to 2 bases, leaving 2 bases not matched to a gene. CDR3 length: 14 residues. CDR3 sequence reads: CASSLGGQPYEQYV. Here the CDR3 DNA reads TGTGCCAGCAGCTTGGGGGGACAGCCCTACGAGCAGTACGTC.

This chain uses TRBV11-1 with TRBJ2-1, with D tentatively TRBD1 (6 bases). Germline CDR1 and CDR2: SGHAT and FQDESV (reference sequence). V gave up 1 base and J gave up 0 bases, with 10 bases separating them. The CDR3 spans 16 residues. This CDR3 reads CASSLEGHSSYNEQFF. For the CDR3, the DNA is TGTGCCAGCAGCTTAGAGGGACACAGCTCCTACAATGAGCAGTTCTTC.

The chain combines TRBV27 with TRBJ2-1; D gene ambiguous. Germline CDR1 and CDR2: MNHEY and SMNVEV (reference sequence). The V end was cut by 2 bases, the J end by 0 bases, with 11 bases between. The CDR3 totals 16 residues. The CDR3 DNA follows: TGTGCCAGCAGTTTACGGCTTCTAAGCTCCTACAATGAGCAGTTCTTC. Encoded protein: CASSLRLLSSYNEQFF.